A single sample is the source of the 9 T cell receptor beta chains below, sequenced in a study of regulatory T cells in long-lasting Graves disease. Noted time point: persistent/refractory GD, antithyroid drugs over 5 years with positive TRAb. There was RNA extracted from PBMCs, and the TCR library was made from it. Arm-PCR of CDR3 regions and iRepertoire HTBI primers were used to build TCR beta libraries. Each CDR3 protein gets one entry after TCRdb re-called the multiplex PCR reads with MiXCR. The repertoire holds about 470,000 distinct CDR3 sequences, with 20% to 25% as singletons. Sequences were derived from peripheral blood mononuclear cells (PBMCs), sampled when the disease was refractory, from a patient treated with antithyroid drugs. The receptors here all came from a female donor with Graves disease.

This sequence joins TRBV7-9 and TRBJ1-4, with TRBD1 identical over 7 bases. CDR3 length equals 15 residues. The germline V gene has CDR1 SEHNR and CDR2 FQNEAQ (reference sequence). J lost 4 bases, V lost 5 bases, and 7 bases had no gene match. CDR3 protein: CASSKVTGFNEKLFF. The CDR3 bases are TGTGCCAGCAGCAAGGTGACAGGGTTTAATGAAAAACTGTTTTTT.

In its sample, this clonotype was seen once. This chain connects TRBV20-1 to TRBJ2-1; D is uncertain. V dropped 2 bases and J dropped 0 bases, with 11 bases sitting between them. The CDR3 sequence is 15 residues long. In germline, CDR1 is DFQATT, CDR2 SNEGSKA (reference sequence). The CDR3 nucleotides read TGCAGTGCTAGAAATCCCTTTAGCTCCTACAATGAGCAGTTCTTC. This translates into CSARNPFSSYNEQFF.

This clonotype was counted a few times. The CDR3 does not close with the conserved phenylalanine or tryptophan, likely indicating a read error. The CDR3 bases are TGTGCCAGCAGTGAAACTTTGGGGGAGGCTTTCTCT. This codes for CASSETLGEAFS. The chain uses TRBV2 and TRBJ1-1; D may be TRBD1 (5 bases). Trimming cost V 2 bases and J 11 bases, with 12 bases left between them. The length of the CDR3 is 12 residues. Germline values: CDR1 SNHLY, CDR2 FYNNEI.

In this sample, this clonotype turned up many times. The rearrangement uses TRBV28 and TRBJ1-5; D gene ambiguous. V lost 7 bases, J lost 11 bases, and 18 bases lay in between. The CDR3 loop spans 13 amino acids. Germline-derived CDR1 and CDR2 are MDHEN and SYDVKM. CDR3 nucleotide sequence: TGTGCCAGCACCCTATTGGCAAGAACGGCCCAGCATTTT. As protein: CASTLLARTAQHF.

This clonotype was counted at least ten times. The chain carries TRBV28 and TRBJ2-7, with TRBD2 matching 11 bases. CDR1 and CDR2 (germline): MDHEN, SYDVKM. The CDR3 sequence is 15 residues long. The V segment lost 1 base and the J segment 4 bases; nucleotides outside the gene matches: 3. The CDR3 protein is CASSLSLAGVYEQYF. The CDR3 DNA follows: TGTGCCAGCAGTTTATCACTAGCGGGAGTGTACGAGCAGTACTTC.

The sample holds a few counts of this clonotype. The chain carries TRBV7-2 and TRBJ1-1, with 12 bases lining up with TRBD1. The CDR3 has 14 amino acids. V lost 4 bases and J lost 8; bases outside the gene matches: 5. The germline gives CDR1 SGHTA, CDR2 FQGNSA. CDR3 sequence (DNA): TGTGCCAGCAGCTCGGGGGACAGGGGGCCCGAAGCTTTCTTT. Its translation is CASSSGDRGPEAFF.

About this clonotype itself: The conserved final phenylalanine or tryptophan is absent from the CDR3, which likely points to a read error. This rearrangement joins TRBV28 to TRBJ2-3, with a tentative D call TRBD2 (7 bases). Germline V gives CDR1 MDHEN, CDR2 SYDVKM. CDR3 length: 16 residues. V was cut by 6 bases and J by 0 bases, with 16 bases left in between. The CDR3 DNA is TGTGCCAGCAGCCGGAGGGGGGGTACTAGCACAGATACGCAGTATATT. Its translation: CASSRRGGTSTDTQYI.

This clonotype has just a few counts. The chain couples TRBV9 to TRBJ1-5; TRBD1 agrees at 8 bases. CDR1 SGDLS and CDR2 YYNGEE come from the germline V gene. V was clipped by 3 bases and J by 2 bases; unmatched bases: 1. This CDR3 has 14 amino acids. DNA for the CDR3: TGTGCCAGCAGCGCGGGACAGGGCAATCAGCCCCAGCATTTT. Its translation is CASSAGQGNQPQHF.

This clonotype has at least ten counts. V and J are TRBV27 and TRBJ1-1; weak D call: TRBD1 (6 bases). With 8 bases removed from V and 4 bases from J, the gap between germline ends came to 14 bases. In germline, CDR1 is MNHEY, CDR2 SMNVEV (reference sequence). This CDR3 has 13 amino acids. CDR3 residues: CASHGQIRTEAFF. In DNA form, the CDR3 reads TGTGCCAGCCATGGACAGATACGCACTGAAGCTTTCTTT.